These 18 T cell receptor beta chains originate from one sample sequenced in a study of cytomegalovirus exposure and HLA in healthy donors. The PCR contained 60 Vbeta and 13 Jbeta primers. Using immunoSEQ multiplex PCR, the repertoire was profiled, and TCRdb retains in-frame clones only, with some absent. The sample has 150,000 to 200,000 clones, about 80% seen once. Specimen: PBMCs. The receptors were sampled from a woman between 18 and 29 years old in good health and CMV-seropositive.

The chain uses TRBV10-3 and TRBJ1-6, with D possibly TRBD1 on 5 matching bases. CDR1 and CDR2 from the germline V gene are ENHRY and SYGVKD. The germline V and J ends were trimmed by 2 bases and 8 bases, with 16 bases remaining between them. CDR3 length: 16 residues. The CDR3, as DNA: TGTGCCATCAGTGAGCCTACCAGCGGGGGGGATTCACCCCTCCACTTT. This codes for CAISEPTSGGDSPLHF.

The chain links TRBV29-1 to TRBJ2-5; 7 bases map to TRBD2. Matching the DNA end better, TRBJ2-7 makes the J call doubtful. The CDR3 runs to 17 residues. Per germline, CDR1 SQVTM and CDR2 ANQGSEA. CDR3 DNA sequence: TGCAGCGTTGAAATCTTGAGCGGGGCTACCCCCTCCTACGAGCAGTACTTC. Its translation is CSVEILSGATPSYEQYF.

The CDR3 region is CASSFGGPNYGYTF. In DNA, the CDR3 is TGTGCCAGCAGCTTCGGGGGTCCTAACTATGGCTACACCTTC. The chain carries TRBV11-2 and TRBJ1-2; possibly TRBD1 for D (5 bases). Germline lookup yields CDR1 SGHAT and CDR2 FQNNGV. The CDR3 runs to 14 residues. V lost 3 bases, J lost 0 bases, and 8 bases lay in between.

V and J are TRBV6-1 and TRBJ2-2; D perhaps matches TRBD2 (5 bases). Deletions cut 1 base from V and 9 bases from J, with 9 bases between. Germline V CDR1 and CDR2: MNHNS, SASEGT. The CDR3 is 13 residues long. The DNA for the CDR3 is TGTGCCAGCAGTGAAGTACTAGACCGGGAGCTGTTTTTT. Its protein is CASSEVLDRELFF.

CDR3 protein: CASRYGGRADTQYF. CDR3 nucleotide sequence: TGTGCCAGCAGGTACGGAGGTCGCGCAGATACGCAGTATTTT. This chain joins TRBV7-3 and TRBJ2-3, with D perhaps matching TRBD2 (5 bases). The germline gives CDR1 SGHTA, CDR2 FQGTGA. V was clipped by 6 bases and J by 4 bases, with 14 bases between them. CDR3 length: 14 amino acids. The full variable domain, in which reference TRBV7-3 and TRBJ2-3 provide the parts outside the CDR3, is GAGVSQTPSNKVTEKGKYVELRCDPISGHTALYWYRQSLGQGPEFLIYFQGTGAADDSGLPNDRFFAVRPEGSVSTLKIQRTERGDSAVYLCASRYGGRADTQYFGPGTRLTVL.

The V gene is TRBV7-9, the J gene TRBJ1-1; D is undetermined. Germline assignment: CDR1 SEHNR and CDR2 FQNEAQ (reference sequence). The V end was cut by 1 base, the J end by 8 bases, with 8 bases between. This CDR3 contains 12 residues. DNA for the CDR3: TGTGCCAGCAGCTTAGTAGGAGGGGAAGCTTTCTTT. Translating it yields CASSLVGGEAFF. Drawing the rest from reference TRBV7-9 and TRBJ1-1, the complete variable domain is DTGVSQNPRHKITKRGQNVTFRCDPISEHNRLYWYRQTLGQGPEFLTYFQNEAQLEKSRLLSDRFSAERPKGSFSTLEIQRTEQGDSAMYLCASSLVGGEAFFGQGTRLTVV.

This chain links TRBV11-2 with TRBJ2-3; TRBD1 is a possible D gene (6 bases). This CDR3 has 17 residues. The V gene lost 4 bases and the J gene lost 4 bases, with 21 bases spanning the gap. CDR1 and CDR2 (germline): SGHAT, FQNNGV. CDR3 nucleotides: TGTGCCAGCAGCTCCTCCTCTGGGTGGGGGCGGTCAGATACGCAGTATTTT. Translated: CASSSSSGWGRSDTQYF.

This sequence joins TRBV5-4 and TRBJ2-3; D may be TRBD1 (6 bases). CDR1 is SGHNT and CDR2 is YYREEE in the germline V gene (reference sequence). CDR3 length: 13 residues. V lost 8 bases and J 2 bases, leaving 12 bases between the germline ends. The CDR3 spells CASGGSTTDTQYF. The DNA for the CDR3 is TGTGCCAGTGGGGGCAGCACCACAGATACGCAGTATTTT. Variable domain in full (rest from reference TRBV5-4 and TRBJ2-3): ETGVTQSPTHLIKTRGQQVTLRCSSQSGHNTVSWYQQALGQGPQFIFQYYREEENGRGNFPPRFSGLQFPNYSSELNVNALELDDSALYLCASGGSTTDTQYFGPGTRLTVL.

The CDR3 loop is CASSIAGTDEETQYF. CDR3 coding DNA: TGTGCCAGTAGTATAGCCGGGACAGATGAAGAGACCCAGTACTTC. The V call is TRBV19, the J call TRBJ2-5; 7 bases agree with TRBD1. CDR1 and CDR2 (germline): LNHDA, SQIVND (reference sequence). After removal of 1 base from V and 3 bases from J, the junction contained 5 bases not matched to a gene. This CDR3 has 15 residues.

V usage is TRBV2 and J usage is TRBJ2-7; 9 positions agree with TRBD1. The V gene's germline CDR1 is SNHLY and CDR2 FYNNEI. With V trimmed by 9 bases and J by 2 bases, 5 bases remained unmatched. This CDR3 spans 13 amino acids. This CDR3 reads CASTRDRAYEQYF. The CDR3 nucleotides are TGTGCCAGTACCCGGGACAGGGCCTACGAGCAGTACTTC.

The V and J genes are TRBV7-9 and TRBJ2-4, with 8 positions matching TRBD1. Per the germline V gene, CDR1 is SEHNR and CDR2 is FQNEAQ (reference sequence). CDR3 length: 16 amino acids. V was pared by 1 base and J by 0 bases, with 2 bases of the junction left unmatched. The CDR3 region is CASSLGQGAAKNIQYF. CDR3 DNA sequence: TGTGCCAGCAGCTTAGGGCAGGGGGCAGCCAAAAACATTCAGTACTTC.

CDR3 sequence reads: CAILSSPLHF. The CDR3 region has the DNA TGTGCCATCTTGTCTTCACCCCTCCACTTT. The chain is built from TRBV27 and TRBJ1-6; D ambiguous. V lost 10 bases to trimming and J lost 9 bases, with 7 bases between them. CDR3 size: 10 residues. CDR1 is MNHEY, CDR2 SMNVEV, per germline (reference sequence).

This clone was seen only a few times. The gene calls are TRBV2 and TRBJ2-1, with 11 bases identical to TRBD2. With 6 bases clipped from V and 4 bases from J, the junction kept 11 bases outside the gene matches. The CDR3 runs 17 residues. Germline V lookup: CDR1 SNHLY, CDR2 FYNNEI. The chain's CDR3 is CASRVSGGAIRYNEQFF. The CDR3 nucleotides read TGTGCCAGCAGGGTTAGCGGGGGGGCAATAAGGTACAATGAGCAGTTCTTC.

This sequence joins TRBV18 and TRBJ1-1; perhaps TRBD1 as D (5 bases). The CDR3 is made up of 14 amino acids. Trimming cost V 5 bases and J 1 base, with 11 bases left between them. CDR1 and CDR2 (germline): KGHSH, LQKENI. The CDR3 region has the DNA TGTGCCAGCTCAAAAGGGACTCAGAACACTGAAGCTTTCTTT. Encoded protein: CASSKGTQNTEAFF.

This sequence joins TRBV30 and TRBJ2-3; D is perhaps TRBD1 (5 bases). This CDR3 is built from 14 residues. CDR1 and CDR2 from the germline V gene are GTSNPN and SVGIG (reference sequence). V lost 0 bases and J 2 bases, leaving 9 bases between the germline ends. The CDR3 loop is CAWSVGVDTDTQYF. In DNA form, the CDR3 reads TGTGCCTGGAGTGTAGGGGTCGACACAGATACGCAGTATTTT.

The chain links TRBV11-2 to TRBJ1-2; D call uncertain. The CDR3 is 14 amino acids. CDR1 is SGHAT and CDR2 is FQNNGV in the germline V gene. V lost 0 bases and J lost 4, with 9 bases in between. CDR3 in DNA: TGTGCCAGCAGCTTAGATCTAACAGTCTATGGCTACACCTTC. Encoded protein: CASSLDLTVYGYTF.

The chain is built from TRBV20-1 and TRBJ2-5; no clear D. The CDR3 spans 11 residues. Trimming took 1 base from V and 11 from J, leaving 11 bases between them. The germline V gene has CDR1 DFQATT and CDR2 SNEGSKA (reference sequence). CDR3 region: CSARAGSQQYF. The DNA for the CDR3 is TGCAGTGCTAGAGCTGGTTCTCAGCAGTACTTC.

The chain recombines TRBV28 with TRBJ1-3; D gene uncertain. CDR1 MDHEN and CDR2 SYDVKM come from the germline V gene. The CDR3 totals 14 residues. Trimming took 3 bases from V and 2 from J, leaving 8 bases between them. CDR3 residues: CASSLGGAGNTIYF. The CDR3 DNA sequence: TGTGCCAGCAGTTTGGGAGGAGCTGGAAACACCATATATTTT.